Listed below are T cell receptor beta chains from one sample, sequenced in a study of blood T cell repertoires in COVID-19. Using immunoSEQ multiplex PCR, the repertoire was profiled, and TCRdb retains in-frame clones only, with some absent. The sample lists around 310,000 clones; nearly 90% were seen once. The material sequenced was peripheral blood. The receptors were gathered from a woman between 40 and 50 years old with COVID-19, enrolled during active disease. Each CDR3 is given with its conserved first and last residue. D genes are given only for firm matches. The size of a clone is reported for some rows only, either as once, few or many, or as a class for expanded clones.

NA NA TRBJ2-7 15 TRBV7-2 TGTGCCAGCAGCTTAGGATTTGTGGGCGGGTACGAGCAGTACTTC CASSLGFVGGYEQYF
TRBD2 NA TRBJ2-1 14 TRBV19 TGTGCCACCCGGGGTAGCGGGAGATACAATGAGCAGTTCTTC CATRGSGRYNEQFF
NA NA TRBJ1-2 14 TRBV5-6 TGTGCCAGCAGCTTGGAGGGGGTGCGCTATGGCTACACCTTC CASSLEGVRYGYTF
NA once TRBJ2-7 14 TRBV5-1 TGCGCCAGCAGCTACTCGAGTAAGCTCTACGAGCAGTACTTC CASSYSSKLYEQYF
NA once TRBJ1-5 16 TRBV28 TGTGCCAGCAGCCCACCGGGCCCAGGGAAGAATCAGCCCCAGCATTTT CASSPPGPGKNQPQHF
NA NA TRBJ1-5 15 TRBV18 TGTGCCAGCTCACCCACAGCTTATAGCAATCAGCCCCAGCATTTT CASSPTAYSNQPQHF
NA NA TRBJ1-2 11 TRBV20-1 TGCAGTGCTACCTTTAACTATGGCTACACCTTC CSATFNYGYTF
TRBD2 few TRBJ2-7 18 TRBV7-9 TGTGCCAGCAGCTCCACCCCCGGACTAGCGGGAGAATCGTACGAGCAGTACTTC CASSSTPGLAGESYEQYF
TRBD1 NA TRBJ1-5 15 TRBV7-8 TGTGCCAGCACCTCGACAGGGGCTCCCCACCAGCCCCAGCATTTT CASTSTGAPHQPQHF
NA NA TRBJ1-4 14 TRBV6-5 TGTGCCAGCAGTCGGTTTCGGGGGGGTAAAAAACTGTTTTTT CASSRFRGGKKLFF
NA NA TRBJ2-7 15 TRBV4-3 TGCGCCAGCAGCCAAGGGGCCTTAAGCTCCTACGAGCAGTACTTC CASSQGALSSYEQYF
NA NA TRBJ1-1 12 TRBV3-1/TRBV3-2 TGTGCCAGCACCTCCGAAATGGCCGAAGCTTTCTTT CASTSEMAEAFF
NA NA TRBJ1-1 14 TRBV15 TGTGCCACCAGCAGAGATCTGTTAAAAATTGAAGCTTTCTTT CATSRDLLKIEAFF
NA NA TRBJ2-3 14 TRBV4-2 TGTGCCAGCAGCCAAGATCAGGCACGGGATACGCAGTATTTT CASSQDQARDTQYF
TRBD1 NA TRBJ2-7 16 TRBV5-1 TGCGCCAGCAGCTTGGAGGGCAGGGGGTTTCCCTACGAGCAGTACTTC CASSLEGRGFPYEQYF